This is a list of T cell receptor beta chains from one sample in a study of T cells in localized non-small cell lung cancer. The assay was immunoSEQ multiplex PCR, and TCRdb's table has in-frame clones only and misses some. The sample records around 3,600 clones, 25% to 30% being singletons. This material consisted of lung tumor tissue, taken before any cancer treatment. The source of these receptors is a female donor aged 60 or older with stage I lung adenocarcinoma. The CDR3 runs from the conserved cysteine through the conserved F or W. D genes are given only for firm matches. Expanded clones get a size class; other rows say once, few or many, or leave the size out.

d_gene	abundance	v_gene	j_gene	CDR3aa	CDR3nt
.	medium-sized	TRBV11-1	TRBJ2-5	CASSLVGGVQETQYF	TGTGCCAGCAGCTTAGTAGGCGGGGTCCAAGAGACCCAGTACTTC
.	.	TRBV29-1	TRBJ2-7	CSVDRDGYEQYF	TGCAGCGTTGACAGGGATGGCTACGAGCAGTACTTC
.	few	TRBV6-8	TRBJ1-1	CASSSAAAGEGEAFF	TGTGCCAGCAGTTCCGCCGCGGCGGGCGAAGGTGAAGCTTTCTTT
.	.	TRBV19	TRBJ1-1	CASSIGPGFAEAFF	TGTGCCAGTAGTATAGGGCCGGGATTTGCTGAAGCTTTCTTT
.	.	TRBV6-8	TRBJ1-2	CASSYVGYGYTF	TGTGCCAGCAGTTACGTGGGCTATGGCTACACCTTC
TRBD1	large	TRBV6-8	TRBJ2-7	CASALTGGGGYEQYF	TGTGCCAGTGCCCTAACAGGGGGTGGTGGCTACGAGCAGTACTTC
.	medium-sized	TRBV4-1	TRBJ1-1	CASSQDLEGGNTEAFF	TGCGCCAGCAGCCAAGATCTTGAGGGGGGCAACACTGAAGCTTTCTTT
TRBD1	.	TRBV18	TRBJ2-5	CASSPGQQQETQYF	TGTGCCAGCTCACCGGGACAGCAGCAAGAGACCCAGTACTTC
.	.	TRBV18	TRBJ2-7	CASSPAGSSYEQYF	TGTGCCAGCTCACCAGCGGGAAGCTCCTACGAGCAGTACTTC
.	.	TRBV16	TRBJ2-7	CASSRQASYEQYF	TGTGCCAGCAGTAGACAGGCCTCCTACGAGCAGTACTTC
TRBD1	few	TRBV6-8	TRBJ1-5	CASSFDRGNQPQHF	TGTGCCAGCAGCTTTGACAGGGGGAATCAGCCCCAGCATTTT
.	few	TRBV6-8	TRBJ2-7	CASRVPSGEQYF	TGTGCCAGCAGAGTACCTTCGGGTGAGCAGTACTTC
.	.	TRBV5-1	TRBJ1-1	CASSSYPGGFEAFF	TGCGCCAGCAGCTCCTATCCCGGGGGCTTCGAAGCTTTCTTT
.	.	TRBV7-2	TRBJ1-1	CASSQREDSEAFF	TGTGCCAGCAGCCAAAGGGAGGACTCTGAAGCTTTCTTT
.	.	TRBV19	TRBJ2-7	CASSTQGTSEQYF	TGTGCCAGTAGTACACAGGGGACTTCCGAGCAGTACTTC
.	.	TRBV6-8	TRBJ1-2	CASLLDLVGIGGYTF	TGTGCCAGCCTCCTCGACCTGGTGGGTATTGGTGGCTACACCTTC
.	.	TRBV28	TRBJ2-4	CASSQRFGPRDGLAKNIQYF	TGTGCCAGCAGTCAAAGGTTCGGACCCCGGGACGGGTTAGCCAAAAACATTCAGTACTTC